Listed below are T cell receptor beta chains from one sample, sequenced in a study of T cell responses to AZD1222 COVID-19 vaccine. TCRdb keeps only in-frame clones here, not all; method: immunoSEQ multiplex PCR. The sample carries 95,000 to 150,000 clones, 80% to 90% recorded once. The sample here was peripheral blood, taken on day 0 of AZD1222 vaccination. The receptors originated from an adult in good health. CDR3s include the opening cysteine and the closing phenylalanine or tryptophan. Each record gives: clone size, D gene, J gene, V gene, CDR3 protein, CDR3 DNA. D genes are given only for firm matches. A row's size may be missing; if present it is once, few, many or a size class.

size: .
D: .
J: TRBJ1-3
V: TRBV27
CDR3: CASCPGLPGGNTIYF
DNA: TGTGCCAGCTGCCCGGGACTGCCGGGGGGAAACACCATATATTTT

size: .
D: .
J: TRBJ1-1
V: TRBV3-1/TRBV3-2
CDR3: CASSLRRGGGTEAFF
DNA: TGTGCCAGCAGCCTCCGCAGGGGAGGGGGCACTGAAGCTTTCTTT

size: .
D: .
J: TRBJ1-1
V: TRBV11-3
CDR3: CASSLSRNTEAFF
DNA: TGTGCCAGCAGCTTATCGAGGAACACTGAAGCTTTCTTT

size: .
D: .
J: TRBJ2-2
V: TRBV4-1
CDR3: CASRSGRGGGELFF
DNA: TGCGCCAGCAGATCGGGCCGTGGGGGCGGGGAGCTGTTTTTT

size: .
D: .
J: TRBJ1-4
V: TRBV4-3
CDR3: CASSQDPGMTGEKLFF
DNA: TGCGCCAGCAGCCAAGATCCGGGGATGACGGGTGAAAAACTGTTTTTT

size: .
D: .
J: TRBJ1-1
V: TRBV4-2
CDR3: CASSLKGVGGNTEAFF
DNA: TGTGCCAGCAGCTTAAAGGGGGTTGGGGGTAACACTGAAGCTTTCTTT

size: .
D: .
J: TRBJ1-3
V: TRBV27
CDR3: CASALGGAGNTIYF
DNA: TGTGCCAGCGCCCTAGGGGGGGCAGGAAACACCATATATTTT

size: .
D: TRBD1
J: TRBJ1-2
V: TRBV27
CDR3: CASSFSVRGGLYGYTF
DNA: TGTGCCAGCAGTTTCTCGGTGCGAGGGGGCCTTTATGGCTACACCTTC

size: .
D: .
J: TRBJ1-1
V: TRBV7-9
CDR3: CASSLGRVNTEAFF
DNA: TGTGCCAGCAGCTTAGGACGGGTAAACACTGAAGCTTTCTTT

size: .
D: .
J: TRBJ1-5
V: TRBV19
CDR3: CASSIRQPGDYSNQPQHF
DNA: TGTGCCAGTAGTATACGACAGCCAGGGGACTATAGCAATCAGCCCCAGCATTTT

size: few
D: .
J: TRBJ1-4
V: TRBV9
CDR3: CASSVSVGGEGTNEKLFF
DNA: TGTGCCAGCAGCGTATCCGTCGGGGGAGAGGGAACTAATGAAAAACTGTTTTTT

size: .
D: TRBD1
J: TRBJ1-2
V: TRBV27
CDR3: CASSFRDRALGGYTF
DNA: TGTGCCAGCAGTTTTCGGGACAGGGCGTTGGGTGGCTACACCTTC

size: .
D: .
J: TRBJ2-2
V: TRBV4-3
CDR3: CASSHGQGTGELFF
DNA: TGCGCCAGCAGTCACGGGCAGGGTACCGGGGAGCTGTTTTTT

size: .
D: TRBD2
J: TRBJ2-7
V: TRBV5-5
CDR3: CASSSTSGHYEQYF
DNA: TGTGCCAGCAGCTCAACTAGCGGCCATTACGAGCAGTACTTC

size: .
D: .
J: TRBJ2-4
V: TRBV9
CDR3: CASSASGTLAKNIQYF
DNA: TGTGCCAGCAGCGCATCAGGGACTCTAGCCAAAAACATTCAGTACTTC

size: .
D: .
J: TRBJ2-3
V: TRBV7-9
CDR3: CASSEGGGTQYF
DNA: TGTGCCAGCAGCGAGGGGGGAGGTACGCAGTATTTT

size: .
D: .
J: TRBJ2-3
V: TRBV5-4
CDR3: CASSSGPTDTQYF
DNA: TGTGCCAGCAGCTCGGGTCCCACAGATACGCAGTATTTT

size: .
D: .
J: TRBJ2-3
V: TRBV6-1
CDR3: CASSEALGDGDTQYF
DNA: TGTGCCAGCAGTGAAGCGCTGGGGGACGGAGATACGCAGTATTTT

size: .
D: .
J: TRBJ2-7
V: TRBV30
CDR3: CAWSVRRDRYEQYF
DNA: TGTGCCTGGAGTGTAAGGAGGGATCGGTACGAGCAGTACTTC

size: .
D: .
J: TRBJ1-1
V: TRBV28
CDR3: CASSYQSRTEAFF
DNA: TGTGCCAGCAGTTACCAGTCGAGGACTGAAGCTTTCTTT

size: few
D: .
J: TRBJ1-2
V: TRBV6-5
CDR3: CASSSTGMVYGYTF
DNA: TGTGCCAGCAGCTCGACAGGAATGGTCTATGGCTACACCTTC

size: .
D: TRBD1
J: TRBJ1-4
V: TRBV18
CDR3: CASSPRAGQGGEKLFF
DNA: TGTGCCAGCTCACCACGGGCGGGACAGGGTGGTGAAAAACTGTTTTTT

size: .
D: TRBD2
J: TRBJ2-3
V: TRBV3-1/TRBV3-2
CDR3: CASSRLAGWEADTQYF
DNA: TGTGCCAGCAGTCGACTAGCGGGTTGGGAGGCAGATACGCAGTATTTT

size: .
D: .
J: TRBJ1-1
V: TRBV5-1
CDR3: CASSWPGDSEAFF
DNA: TGCGCCAGCAGCTGGCCGGGGGACTCTGAAGCTTTCTTT

size: .
D: TRBD1
J: TRBJ1-3
V: TRBV19
CDR3: CASSVTGTASGNTIYF
DNA: TGTGCCAGTAGTGTAACCGGGACAGCCTCTGGAAACACCATATATTTT

size: .
D: .
J: TRBJ2-5
V: TRBV19
CDR3: CASSMILGTAETQYF
DNA: TGTGCCAGTAGTATGATACTCGGGACCGCAGAGACCCAGTACTTC

size: .
D: .
J: TRBJ2-2
V: TRBV6-5
CDR3: CASQVLTGELFF
DNA: TGTGCCTCTCAGGTTCTCACCGGGGAGCTGTTTTTT

size: .
D: .
J: TRBJ1-6
V: TRBV5-4
CDR3: CASSQQGSNSPLHF
DNA: TGTGCCAGCAGCCAACAGGGCTCCAATTCACCCCTCCACTTT

size: few
D: .
J: TRBJ2-1
V: TRBV6-5
CDR3: CASRLGGFNEQFF
DNA: TGTGCCAGCAGGCTGGGCGGGTTCAATGAGCAGTTCTTC

size: .
D: .
J: TRBJ1-6
V: TRBV13
CDR3: CASSLPALNSPLHF
DNA: TGTGCCAGCAGCTTGCCAGCTTTGAATTCACCCCTCCACTTT

size: .
D: .
J: TRBJ1-1
V: TRBV7-6
CDR3: CASSSAKRPGNTEAFF
DNA: TGTGCCAGCAGCTCCGCGAAACGGCCAGGGAACACTGAAGCTTTCTTT

size: .
D: .
J: TRBJ2-3
V: TRBV6-2/TRBV6-3
CDR3: CASSRPGLKSTDTQYF
DNA: TGTGCCAGCAGCCGCCCGGGCCTCAAGAGCACAGATACGCAGTATTTT

size: .
D: .
J: TRBJ2-5
V: TRBV11-2
CDR3: CASSPAWGLGQETQYF
DNA: TGTGCCAGCAGCCCCGCCTGGGGTTTGGGGCAAGAGACCCAGTACTTC

size: .
D: .
J: TRBJ2-2
V: TRBV4-2
CDR3: CASETRRNTGELFF
DNA: TGTGCCAGCGAGACTCGGCGGAACACCGGGGAGCTGTTTTTT

size: .
D: .
J: TRBJ1-3
V: TRBV27
CDR3: CASSLGGTGNTIYF
DNA: TGTGCCAGCAGTTTAGGGGGGACTGGAAACACCATATATTTT

size: .
D: TRBD2
J: TRBJ2-5
V: TRBV2
CDR3: CASASGSQETQYF
DNA: TGTGCCAGCGCTAGCGGGAGCCAAGAGACCCAGTACTTC

size: .
D: TRBD2
J: TRBJ2-1
V: TRBV2
CDR3: CASSALRREPYNEQFF
DNA: TGTGCCAGCAGCGCGTTAAGGCGGGAGCCCTACAATGAGCAGTTCTTC

size: .
D: .
J: TRBJ2-2
V: TRBV7-2
CDR3: CASSLVSSNTGELFF
DNA: TGTGCCAGCAGCTTAGTCTCTTCTAACACCGGGGAGCTGTTTTTT

size: .
D: .
J: TRBJ2-1
V: TRBV28
CDR3: CASSYDGNEQFF
DNA: TGTGCCAGCAGTTACGACGGGAATGAGCAGTTCTTC

size: .
D: TRBD1
J: TRBJ1-2
V: TRBV9
CDR3: CASSVGTGPWDGYTF
DNA: TGTGCCAGCAGCGTAGGGACAGGCCCATGGGATGGCTACACCTTC

size: .
D: TRBD2
J: TRBJ2-7
V: TRBV28
CDR3: CASTSGGSSYEQYF
DNA: TGTGCCAGCACCTCCGGGGGGAGCTCCTACGAGCAGTACTTC

size: .
D: .
J: TRBJ1-2
V: TRBV4-1
CDR3: CASSQPRATRGYTF
DNA: TGCGCCAGCAGCCAACCGCGGGCCACCAGGGGCTACACCTTC